This is a list of T cell receptor beta chains from one sample in a study of breast tumors, draining lymph nodes, adjacent tissues. TCRdb recomputed calls from the multiplex PCR reads with MiXCR, one row per CDR3 protein. In the table there are 83,000 or so distinct CDR3 sequences, roughly 19% of which are singletons. Sequencing used axillary lymph node tissue. Every receptor here comes from a female donor with breast cancer. Some clones in this sample may be carry-over from other donors' samples. Both conserved end residues are part of each CDR3. A D gene is named only where the DNA matches it firmly. Only some rows state a clone size, as once, few, many or a class for expanded clones.

>TRBJ2-1|-|many|TRBV9
CASSVSGGDYNEQFF
TGTGCCAGCAGCGTTAGCGGAGGGGACTACAATGAGCAGTTCTTC
>TRBJ2-2|-|many|TRBV2
CASSGQGLPSGELFF
TGTGCCAGCAGTGGGCAGGGATTGCCTAGCGGGGAGCTGTTTTTT
>TRBJ2-5|-|many|TRBV28
CASSFPDPETQYF
TGTGCCAGCAGTTTCCCCGACCCAGAGACCCAGTACTTC
>TRBJ1-5|TRBD1|many|TRBV24-1
CATSSTGEQPQHF
TGTGCCACCAGTTCAACAGGGGAACAGCCCCAGCATTTT
>TRBJ2-7|-|once|TRBV15
CGTSRERFGYEQCF
TGTGGCACCAGCAGAGAACGATTCGGCTACGAGCAGTGCTTC
>TRBJ1-3|TRBD1|many|TRBV19
CASQSSGTEGNTIYF
TGTGCCAGTCAATCCTCCGGGACAGAAGGAAACACCATATATTTT
>TRBJ2-7|-|many|TRBV5-5
CASSLASRPESGYF
TGTGCCAGCAGCTTGGCCAGCCGTCCCGAGTCCGGGTACTTC
>TRBJ2-7|-|many|TRBV5-1
CASSLGGTGTYEQYF
TGCGCCAGCAGCTTGGGCGGGACGGGGACCTACGAGCAGTACTTC
>TRBJ2-3|TRBD2|many|TRBV7-8
CASSPGTSGPWYF
TGTGCCAGCAGCCCGGGGACTAGCGGGCCCTGGTATTTT
>TRBJ2-2|-|many|TRBV20-1
CSASPTGELFF
TGCAGTGCTAGCCCAACAGGGGAGCTGTTTTTT
>TRBJ2-1|-|many|TRBV20-1
CSARGQGLGPNNEQFF
TGCAGTGCTAGAGGGCAGGGCCTAGGACCCAACAATGAGCAGTTCTTC
>TRBJ2-5|-|many|TRBV9
CASSVAGRRQETQYF
TGTGCCAGCAGCGTAGCGGGCCGACGCCAAGAGACCCAGTACTTC
>TRBJ2-7|TRBD1|once|TRBV20-1
CGARDRVSGPCEQYF
TGCGGTGCTAGAGACAGGGTTTCGGGACCCTGCGAGCAGTACTTC
>TRBJ2-4|-|-|TRBV15
CATSREARDLTLYF
TGTGCCACCAGCAGAGAGGCCCGGGACCTCACTTTGTACTTC
>TRBJ1-4|-|few|TRBV20-1
CSARQGNGKLFF
TGCAGTGCTAGACAGGGAAATGGAAAACTGTTTTTT
>TRBJ2-1|TRBD1|-|TRBV20-1
CSARGTGNNEQFF
TGCAGTGCTAGAGGGACAGGGAACAATGAGCAGTTCTTC
>TRBJ1-2|-|many|TRBV5-4
CASSLEETYGYTF
TGTGCCAGCAGCTTGGAGGAGACCTATGGCTACACCTTC
>TRBJ2-2|-|many|TRBV6-2/TRBV6-3
CASSSAGANTGELFF
TGTGCCAGCAGTTCGGCAGGAGCGAACACCGGGGAGCTGTTTTTT
>TRBJ2-6|-|many|TRBV7-6
CASSLAGGGAGANVLTF
TGTGCCAGCAGCTTAGCCGGAGGGGGCGCCGGGGCCAACGTCCTGACTTTC
>TRBJ1-4|TRBD1|many|TRBV5-1
CASRPAYRGSAEKLFF
TGCGCCAGCAGGCCGGCCTACAGGGGGTCAGCGGAAAAACTGTTTTTT
>TRBJ2-3|TRBD1|many|TRBV2
CASSGRTGVPFRGTDTQYF
TGTGCCAGCAGTGGAAGGACAGGGGTCCCTTTCCGTGGCACAGATACGCAGTATTTT
>TRBJ2-2|TRBD1|many|TRBV19
CASTVGTASTGELFF
TGTGCCAGTACTGTAGGGACAGCAAGCACCGGGGAGCTGTTTTTT
>TRBJ2-1|TRBD2|-|TRBV28
CASSLRGDHNEQFF
TGTGCCAGCAGTTTACGGGGGGACCACAATGAGCAGTTCTTC
>TRBJ2-3|-|-|TRBV3-1
CACSLREKDHTQYF
TGTGCCTGCAGCCTCAGGGAGAAGGATCATACGCAGTATTTT
>TRBJ2-1|-|many|TRBV11-2
CASSLDLGSYNEQFF
TGTGCCAGCAGCTTAGATCTGGGATCCTACAATGAGCAGTTCTTC
>TRBJ2-1|-|many|TRBV6-5
CASSLQYDHGWGDNEQFF
TGTGCCAGCAGTCTGCAATACGATCATGGTTGGGGGGACAATGAGCAGTTCTTC
>TRBJ2-7|TRBD1|many|TRBV9
CASSVETGGYEQYF
TGTGCCAGCAGCGTAGAGACAGGGGGCTACGAGCAGTACTTC
>TRBJ2-5|TRBD1|many|TRBV5-1
CASRFLGQGETQYF
TGCGCCAGCCGCTTTTTGGGACAGGGAGAGACCCAGTACTTC
>TRBJ2-3|TRBD2|medium-sized|TRBV7-9
CASSYPGLAGGTDTQYF
TGTGCCAGCAGCTACCCCGGACTAGCGGGAGGTACAGATACGCAGTATTTT
>TRBJ2-1|-|-|TRBV4-1
CASSQGGAEYNEQFF
TGCGCCAGCAGCCAAGGGGGGGCCGAGTACAATGAGCAGTTCTTC
>TRBJ1-6|-|many|TRBV6-1
CASTPGQNNSPLHF
TGTGCCAGCACCCCCGGGCAGAATAATTCACCCCTCCACTTT
>TRBJ2-7|TRBD2|medium-sized|TRBV20-1
CSAHPPPGLAGAPYEQYF
TGCAGTGCACATCCCCCCCCGGGACTAGCGGGAGCCCCCTACGAGCAGTACTTC
>TRBJ1-5|-|many|TRBV20-1
CSATQGNQPQHF
TGCAGTGCTACCCAGGGTAATCAGCCCCAGCATTTT
>TRBJ1-2|-|many|TRBV27
CASSWRPGGIYGYTF
TGTGCCAGCAGTTGGCGGCCCGGGGGGATCTATGGCTACACCTTC
>TRBJ2-1|-|many|TRBV7-2
CASSLDPGATNEQFF
TGTGCCAGCAGCTTAGACCCGGGAGCCACCAATGAGCAGTTCTTC
>TRBJ1-1|-|-|TRBV5-6
CASSLQGVNTEAFF
TGTGCCAGCAGCCTACAGGGCGTGAACACTGAAGCTTTCTTT
>TRBJ2-4|-|-|TRBV20-1
CSARARVPAKNIQYF
TGCAGTGCTAGAGCGCGGGTGCCAGCCAAAAACATTCAGTACTTC
>TRBJ2-1|-|-|TRBV19
CASSIGIEQFF
TGTGCCAGTAGTATAGGGATTGAGCAGTTCTTC
>TRBJ2-5|-|few|TRBV3-1
CASSQGLYRAQETQYF
TGTGCCAGCAGCCAAGGGTTATACAGGGCTCAAGAGACCCAGTACTTC
>TRBJ1-6|TRBD1|many|TRBV5-1
CASSLVTGGKSPLHF
TGCGCCAGCAGCTTGGTCACAGGGGGAAAGTCACCCCTCCACTTT
>TRBJ2-7|-|many|TRBV3-1
CASGDYEQYF
TGTGCCAGCGGGGACTACGAGCAGTACTTC
>TRBJ2-1|TRBD2|many|TRBV6-2/TRBV6-3
CASLGLAGTAGNEQFF
TGTGCCAGCTTGGGACTAGCGGGAACGGCCGGCAATGAGCAGTTCTTC
>TRBJ2-7|TRBD2|few|TRBV18
CASSPRVAGGEQYF
TGTGCCAGCTCACCGAGGGTAGCGGGAGGTGAGCAGTACTTC
>TRBJ1-2|-|many|TRBV20-1
CSARRLGNGYTF
TGCAGTGCTAGAAGGTTAGGGAATGGCTACACCTTC